This T cell receptor (beta chain) was recovered during a study of neoadjuvant anti-PD-1 for oral cavity cancer. The assay was immunoSEQ multiplex PCR, and TCRdb's table has in-frame clones only and misses some. The sample shows some 70,000 clones, roughly 81% of them seen only once. Germline assignment: CDR1 SGHTA and CDR2 FQGNSA. Trimming removed 3 bases at V and 9 bases at J, with 15 bases between. The CDR3 length is 14 residues. Indicated time point: after neoadjuvant nivolumab, at surgical resection. The TCR originated in a person aged 35-79 years with oral cavity squamous cell carcinoma. This sample comprised PBMCs, obtained after nivolumab (anti-PD-1) treatment. The chain joins TRBV7-2 to TRBJ1-5; no definite D call. CDR3 sequence (DNA): TGTGCCAGCAGCTTTACGACGGTTGGTTCGCCCCAGCATTTT. Amino acid sequence: CASSFTTVGSPQHF.